The clone carrying this TCR beta chain was seen at least ten times. Antigen unknown. This CDR3 is 15 amino acids long. V lost 3 bases and J lost 2, with 12 bases in between. This sample was taken from a study of T cells in Graves' hyperthyroidism and ophthalmopathy. Whole-study results and caveats: Model predictions of ophthalmopathy came a median 6.5 months before onset.

Stable Graves' hyperthyroidism denoted no ophthalmopathy progression over 18 months. Amplified regions were TCR beta CDR3 sequences from RNA transcripts. A set of HTBI primers served as the primers for a first-round RT-PCR of the TCR CDR3. A single record per CDR3 protein comes from TCRdb applying MiXCR to the multiplex PCR reads. In the table there are about 360,000 distinct CDR3 sequences, approximately 25% of which are singletons. Sequences were obtained from blood. The clonotype comes from a man aged 50-60 years with Graves' hyperthyroidism. The rearrangement links TRBV12-3 or TRBV12-4 to TRBJ2-3; D is unresolved. The CDR3 here is CASSFPRAPTDTQYF. Here the CDR3 DNA reads TGTGCCAGCAGTTTCCCTAGGGCCCCCACAGATACGCAGTATTTT.